The 23 T cell receptor beta chains below were found in one sample sequenced in a study of blood T cell repertoires in COVID-19. Profiling relied on immunoSEQ multiplex PCR, and the TCRdb table lists in-frame clones only, not all of them. The data contain tens of thousands of clones, roughly 82% of them singletons. Sequencing was carried out using peripheral blood. Receptors originate from a man aged 45-60 years with active or convalescent COVID-19.

This rearrangement joins TRBV6-6 to TRBJ2-2; TRBD2 aligns across 10 bases. The CDR3 length is 17 residues. The V and J ends lost 5 bases and 0 bases, in that order; junction bases with no gene match: 6. CDR1 is MNHNY and CDR2 is SVGAGI in the germline V gene (reference sequence). The CDR3 DNA follows: TGTGCCAGCAGTCCGACGAGCGGGGGGGCGAACACCGGGGAGCTGTTTTTT. This translates into CASSPTSGGANTGELFF.

This chain connects TRBV15 to TRBJ2-5, with D possibly being TRBD1 (5 bases). CDR1 and CDR2 from the germline V gene are LNHNV and YYDKDF (reference sequence). The CDR3 consists of 16 residues. V lost 2 bases, J lost 2 bases, and 15 bases lay in between. The CDR3 region has the DNA TGTGCCACCAGCAGAATACTTCGACAGACTCAAGAGACCCAGTACTTC. Translation: CATSRILRQTQETQYF.

The chain joins TRBV2 to TRBJ1-2; TRBD1 matches at 8 bases. The CDR3 has 16 amino acids. Trimming at V came to 2 bases and at J to 4 bases, leaving 9 bases not matched to a gene. In germline, CDR1 is SNHLY, CDR2 FYNNEI. CDR3 protein: CASSESGTGTLYGYTF. CDR3 sequence (DNA): TGTGCCAGCAGTGAAAGCGGGACAGGCACCCTCTATGGCTACACCTTC.

To note about this clone: At one end, the junction sequence differs from germline, possibly due to a read error. The chain links TRBV2 to TRBJ2-1, with 10 nucleotides matching TRBD1. Germline-derived CDR1 and CDR2 are SNHLY and FYNNEI. The CDR3 has 11 residues. CDR3 sequence (DNA): TGTGCCAGCAGGGAGGGACAGGGGAGGATCTTC. Amino acid sequence: CASREGQGRIF.

The chain joins TRBV9 to TRBJ1-4, with a possible D match to TRBD1 (6 bases). Germline loops: CDR1 SGDLS, CDR2 YYNGEE. Trimming stripped 4 bases from V and 7 bases from J, with 17 bases between. This CDR3 contains 15 residues. This CDR3 reads CASSPEGGGGEKLFF. The DNA of the CDR3 is TGTGCCAGCAGCCCAGAGGGGGGGGGCGGTGAAAAACTGTTTTTT.

Comment on this clone: One junction end does not reproduce the germline sequence, and a read error may be involved. The chain combines TRBV9 with TRBJ2-1, with a tentative D call TRBD1 (5 bases). Germline assignment: CDR1 SGDLS and CDR2 YYNGEE. The CDR3 sequence is 12 residues long. The CDR3 spells CASSVSDKEQFF. In DNA, the CDR3 is TGTGCCAGCAGCGTGTCGGACAAGGAGCAGTTCTTC.

The CDR3 protein is CASTFDGTGSNTEAFF. The DNA of the CDR3 is TGCGCCAGCACCTTTGACGGGACAGGTTCGAACACTGAAGCTTTCTTT. This chain joins TRBV5-1 and TRBJ1-1; TRBD1 matches 8 bases. This CDR3 has 16 amino acids. V gave up 6 bases and J gave up 1 base; unmatched junction bases: 11. Germline V gene data show CDR1 as SGHRS and CDR2 as YFSETQ.

The genes are TRBV19 and TRBJ1-2; TRBD1 is a possible D gene (5 bases). The CDR3 runs to 11 residues. The germline V gene has CDR1 LNHDA and CDR2 SQIVND (reference sequence). V was cut by 9 bases and J by 8 bases, with 13 bases left in between. DNA of the CDR3: TGTGCCAGCCGGACAAACCGCGGCTACACCTTC. Its protein is CASRTNRGYTF. The complete variable domain, with remaining parts taken from reference TRBV19 and TRBJ1-2, reads DGGITQSPKYLFRKEGQNVTLSCEQNLNHDAMYWYRQDPGQGLRLIYYSQIVNDFQKGDIAEGYSVSREKKESFPLTVTSAQKNPTAFYLCASRTNRGYTFGSGTRLTVV.

This clone was detected only once. The J gene is TRBJ1-5, the V gene TRBV20-1; 10 bases are shared with TRBD1. Trimming cost V 3 bases and J 5 bases; bases outside gene matches: 4. Germline V gives CDR1 DFQATT, CDR2 SNEGSKA (reference sequence). This CDR3 contains 14 residues. The CDR3, as DNA: TGCAGTGCTAGTCGGGGACAGGGGTATCAGCCCCAGCATTTT. Encoded protein: CSASRGQGYQPQHF.

This chain links TRBV9 with TRBJ2-1; the match to TRBD2 covers 8 bases. Germline V gives CDR1 SGDLS, CDR2 YYNGEE. This CDR3 has 14 amino acids. J gave up 8 bases and V 4 bases, and 8 bases lay outside the gene matches. For the CDR3, the DNA is TGTGCCAGCAGCCTCCGGGGGGGCGGCGATGAGCAGTTCTTC. Residues: CASSLRGGGDEQFF.

The genes are TRBV7-2 and TRBJ2-7, with 7 nucleotides matching TRBD1. This CDR3 has 16 amino acids. Trimming took 1 base from V and 4 from J; bases not matched to a gene: 10. Germline CDR1 reads SGHTA; CDR2 reads FQGNSA. The CDR3 spells CASSLEPDRTPYEQYF. The DNA for the CDR3 is TGTGCCAGCAGCTTAGAACCGGACAGGACTCCTTACGAGCAGTACTTC.

The chain joins TRBV6-5 to TRBJ2-5; no clear D gene. The V end lost 1 base, the J end lost 7 bases, and 4 bases lay between the germline ends. The length of the CDR3 is 11 residues. Germline V gene sequence: CDR1 MNHEY, CDR2 SVGAGI. CDR3 amino acids: CASSYFGTQYF. CDR3 nucleotide sequence: TGTGCCAGCAGTTACTTCGGGACCCAGTACTTC.

The V and J genes are TRBV5-8 and TRBJ2-7; D unclear. The V gene lost 1 base and the J gene lost 5 bases, with 13 bases spanning the gap. The CDR3 totals 14 residues. CDR1 and CDR2 (germline): SGHTS, YDEGEE. The CDR3 is CASSLIQNVHEQYF. CDR3 nucleotide sequence: TGTGCCAGCAGCTTGATCCAGAACGTACACGAGCAGTACTTC.

This chain connects TRBV6-6 to TRBJ2-2; the D gene is possibly TRBD2 (6 bases). V lost 7 bases and J 4 bases, leaving 19 bases between the germline ends. Germline CDR1 reads MNHNY; CDR2 reads SVGAGI (reference sequence). The CDR3 length is 16 residues. The CDR3 reads CASTHSGTPGTGELFF. CDR3 in DNA: TGTGCCAGCACACACTCCGGGACTCCGGGCACCGGGGAGCTGTTTTTT.

The rearrangement uses TRBV27 and TRBJ2-7; 8 positions agree with TRBD1. V was clipped by 3 bases and J by 5 bases; unmatched bases: 9. Germline CDR1 MNHEY, CDR2 SMNVEV (reference sequence). This CDR3 has 15 amino acids. The CDR3 DNA reads TGTGCCAGCAGTTTCGGACAGGGAGGTTTAAACGAGCAGTACTTC. Its protein product is CASSFGQGGLNEQYF.

This sequence joins TRBV2 and TRBJ2-7; D not certain. The CDR3 spans 15 residues. The germline CDR1 and CDR2 sequences are SNHLY and FYNNEI. V was shortened by 3 bases and J by 2 bases, with 14 bases between the two germline ends. The CDR3 bases are TGTGCCAGCAGTGACCCCCTAGTTACCCCCTACGAGCAGTACTTC. Translation: CASSDPLVTPYEQYF.

The chain has TRBV27 and TRBJ2-1; 11 bases fit TRBD2. CDR3 length: 16 residues. Germline assignment: CDR1 MNHEY and CDR2 SMNVEV (reference sequence). V lost 7 bases, J lost 0 bases, and 5 bases stayed unmatched. CDR3 nucleotides: TGTGCCAGCACTGGACTAGCGGGCCTCTCCTACAATGAGCAGTTCTTC. This codes for CASTGLAGLSYNEQFF.

This clone was seen only a few times. The chain links TRBV5-1 to TRBJ2-1, with D hard to call. Trimming cost V 0 bases and J 5 bases, with 18 bases left between them. Germline assignment: CDR1 SGHRS and CDR2 YFSETQ. The CDR3 sequence is 17 residues long. The CDR3 reads CASSLVGSPSLNNEQFF. The CDR3, as DNA: TGCGCCAGCAGCTTGGTGGGCAGTCCATCCCTCAACAATGAGCAGTTCTTC.

The V and J genes are TRBV18 and TRBJ1-2; 8 positions agree with TRBD1. With V trimmed by 3 bases and J by 3 bases, 3 bases remained unmatched. The CDR3 has 14 amino acids. CDR1 and CDR2 (germline): KGHSH, LQKENI. The DNA for the CDR3 is TGTGCCAGCTCACCGCAGGGGGCCGACTATGGCTACACCTTC. This gives the protein CASSPQGADYGYTF.

This chain links TRBV14 with TRBJ1-6; 11 bases fit TRBD1. CDR1 SGHDN and CDR2 FVKESK come from the germline V gene. Germline trimming cut 3 bases from V and 9 bases from J; bases unmatched to any gene: 4. CDR3 length equals 15 residues. The CDR3 DNA reads as TGTGCCAGCAGCCACCGGGACAGGGGGGGTTCACCCCTCCACTTT. Translating gives CASSHRDRGGSPLHF.

The chain combines TRBV5-1 with TRBJ2-7, with 8 bases that match TRBD1. This CDR3 has 16 amino acids. Germline V gene lookup returns CDR1 SGHRS and CDR2 YFSETQ. J lost 2 bases, V lost 2 bases, and 9 bases had no gene match. The CDR3 sequence is CASSFSGQVITYEQYF. Written as DNA, the CDR3 is TGCGCCAGCAGCTTTTCGGGACAGGTCATCACCTACGAGCAGTACTTC.

V gene TRBV29-1 combines with J gene TRBJ1-1, with D possibly matching TRBD1 (5 bases). Trimming pared 7 bases from V and 3 bases from J, leaving 15 bases between. Germline CDR1 and CDR2: SQVTM and ANQGSEA. CDR3 size: 13 residues. This CDR3 is CSGPCGGDTEAFF. CDR3 coding DNA: TGCAGCGGCCCGTGCGGGGGAGACACTGAAGCTTTCTTT.

The chain couples TRBV2 to TRBJ2-7, with a weak D call TRBD1 (5 bases). The CDR3 contains 10 residues. V was trimmed by 11 bases and J by 6 bases, leaving 11 bases between them. CDR1 is SNHLY and CDR2 is FYNNEI in the germline V gene. CDR3 loop: CAVQGREQYF. The CDR3 DNA is TGTGCCGTTCAGGGCCGCGAGCAGTACTTC.